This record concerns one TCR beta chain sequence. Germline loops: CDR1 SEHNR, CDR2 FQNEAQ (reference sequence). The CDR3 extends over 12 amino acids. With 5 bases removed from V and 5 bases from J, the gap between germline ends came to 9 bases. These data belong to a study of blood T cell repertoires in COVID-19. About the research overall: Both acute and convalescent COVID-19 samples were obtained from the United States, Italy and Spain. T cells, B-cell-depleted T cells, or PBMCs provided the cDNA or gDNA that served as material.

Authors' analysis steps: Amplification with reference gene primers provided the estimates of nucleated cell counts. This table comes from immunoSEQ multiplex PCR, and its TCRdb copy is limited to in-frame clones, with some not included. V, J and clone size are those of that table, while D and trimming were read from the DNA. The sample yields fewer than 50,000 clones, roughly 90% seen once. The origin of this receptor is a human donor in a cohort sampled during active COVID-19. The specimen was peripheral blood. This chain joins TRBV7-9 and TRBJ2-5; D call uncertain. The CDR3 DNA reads TGTGCCAGCAGCCTACTCGGGGAGACCCAGTACTTC. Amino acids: CASSLLGETQYF.